Shown below are 7 T cell receptor beta chains from a single sample sequenced in a study of read filtering for tumor transcriptome and immune sequencing. The library was built from roughly 400 ng RNA with molecular barcoded adaptors for alpha/delta and beta/gamma chains. TCRdb fed the reads into MiXCR, producing one record per CDR3 protein. The sample has approximately 140,000 distinct CDR3 sequences, about 13% seen once. The sample consisted of a population of CD138-negative cells sorted from bone marrow. The receptors come from a donor at least 40 years old with multiple myeloma.

There are many counts of this clonotype. The J gene is TRBJ2-1, the V gene TRBV7-9, with no clear D. The CDR3 consists of 12 residues. The V gene's germline CDR1 is SEHNR and CDR2 FQNEAQ (reference sequence). Trimming removed 7 bases at V and 8 bases at J, with 12 bases between. CDR3 protein: CASNVREDEQFF. CDR3 coding DNA: TGTGCCAGCAACGTTCGAGAGGATGAGCAGTTCTTC.

This clonotype has a count of ten or more. The chain recombines TRBV11-2 with TRBJ2-1; 8 positions match TRBD2. CDR1 and CDR2 (germline): SGHAT, FQNNGV. The length of the CDR3 is 16 residues. The junction had 7 bases not matched to a gene; V was cut back by 5 bases and J by 1 base. DNA of the CDR3: TGTGCCAGCAGCATTCCGGGACTAGTATCCTACAATGAGCAGTTCTTC. It yields the protein CASSIPGLVSYNEQFF.

This clonotype was detected ten times or more. The V gene is TRBV11-2, the J gene TRBJ2-1; TRBD2 agrees at 14 bases. The CDR3 extends over 16 amino acids. CDR1 and CDR2 (germline): SGHAT, FQNNGV. After removal of 8 bases from V and 8 bases from J, the junction contained 11 bases not matched to a gene. CDR3: CASGPGLAGGGDEQFF. In DNA form, the CDR3 reads TGTGCCAGCGGCCCCGGACTAGCGGGAGGCGGTGATGAGCAGTTCTTC.

This clonotype has at least ten counts. The chain uses TRBV6-5 and TRBJ1-1, with 12 bases lining up with TRBD1. From germline, CDR1 is MNHEY and CDR2 SVGAGI. J lost 0 bases, V lost 5 bases, and 10 bases had no gene match. The CDR3 is made up of 18 amino acids. For the CDR3, the DNA is TGTGCCAGCAGTCCCAGCCCGGGACAGGGGGCGTTGAACACTGAAGCTTTCTTT. Translated: CASSPSPGQGALNTEAFF.

There are many counts of this clonotype. V and J are TRBV12-3 or TRBV12-4 and TRBJ2-5, with unresolved D. Trimming left V 4 bases short and J 5 bases short, with 5 bases between. CDR3 size: 11 residues. CDR3 sequence (DNA): TGTGCCAGCAGTTCTTGGGAGACCCAGTACTTC. It translates to CASSSWETQYF.

The V call is TRBV6-2 or TRBV6-3, the J call TRBJ2-1; D ambiguous. Germline CDR1 and CDR2: MNHEY and SVGEGT. V gave up 2 bases and J gave up 4 bases, with 12 bases separating them. This CDR3 has 15 residues. The CDR3 loop reads CASSYVSAFYNEQFF. CDR3 DNA sequence: TGTGCCAGCAGTTACGTTTCGGCTTTTTACAATGAGCAGTTCTTC.

This clonotype occurred a few times. With a much larger clone just one base away, this may be a read error. The chain carries TRBV18 and TRBJ1-5; D is uncertain. CDR3 size: 14 residues. V was trimmed by 6 bases and J by 5 bases, leaving 14 bases between them. CDR1 KGHSH and CDR2 LQKENI come from the germline V gene. The CDR3 DNA reads as TGTGCCAGCTCCACCGCTGACACGTATCAGCCCCAGCATTTT. Amino acid sequence: CASSTADTYQPQHF.